These T cell receptor beta chains were read from a single sample in a study of T cell responses to AZD1222 COVID-19 vaccine. Repertoires were generated with immunoSEQ multiplex PCR, while TCRdb's copy carries only in-frame clones and drops some. This sample has tens of thousands of clones; around 82% occur once, and the top ten carry 3.5% to 5%. Here the sequenced sample was peripheral blood, taken on day 0 of AZD1222 vaccination. The receptors come from an adult in good health. Both conserved end residues are part of each CDR3. Fields, in order: J gene, D gene, clone size, V gene, CDR3 DNA, CDR3 protein. D genes are given only for firm matches. The size field is filled for only some rows; it gives once, few, many or a size class.

J gene: TRBJ2-3
D gene: TRBD1
clone size: NA
V gene: TRBV5-1
CDR3 DNA: TGCGCCAGCAGCAGTGAGGGGGCAGGTACGCAGTATTTT
CDR3 protein: CASSSEGAGTQYF

J gene: TRBJ1-1
D gene: NA
clone size: NA
V gene: TRBV18
CDR3 DNA: TGTGCCAGCTCACTGGAATGGAACACTGAAGCTTTCTTT
CDR3 protein: CASSLEWNTEAFF

J gene: TRBJ1-5
D gene: TRBD1
clone size: NA
V gene: TRBV6-5
CDR3 DNA: TGTGCCAGCAGTTCCACCGCCGGGACAGGGTATCAGCCCCAGCATTTT
CDR3 protein: CASSSTAGTGYQPQHF

J gene: TRBJ2-7
D gene: NA
clone size: once
V gene: TRBV19
CDR3 DNA: TGTGCCAGTGGCCTTGAGGAGTACGAGCAGTACTTC
CDR3 protein: CASGLEEYEQYF

J gene: TRBJ1-6
D gene: NA
clone size: NA
V gene: TRBV18
CDR3 DNA: TGTGCCAGCTCTGCGACAGAAAATTCACCCCTCCACTTT
CDR3 protein: CASSATENSPLHF

J gene: TRBJ2-7
D gene: TRBD1
clone size: NA
V gene: TRBV7-3
CDR3 DNA: TGTGCCAGCAGCTTAGATGGGACAGGGCCTTACGAGCAGTACTTC
CDR3 protein: CASSLDGTGPYEQYF

J gene: TRBJ2-5
D gene: TRBD2
clone size: few
V gene: TRBV4-3
CDR3 DNA: TGCGCCAGCAGCCAAGGAGGAACAGCGGGGGAGACCCAGTACTTC
CDR3 protein: CASSQGGTAGETQYF

J gene: TRBJ2-1
D gene: TRBD2
clone size: NA
V gene: TRBV28
CDR3 DNA: TGTGCCAGCAGTCGTTCCTCGGGACTAGCGGGTTCCAATGAGCAGTTCTTC
CDR3 protein: CASSRSSGLAGSNEQFF

J gene: TRBJ2-7
D gene: NA
clone size: NA
V gene: TRBV30
CDR3 DNA: TGTGCCTGGAGTCGTGGGGGCTACGAGCAGTACTTC
CDR3 protein: CAWSRGGYEQYF

J gene: TRBJ1-4
D gene: NA
clone size: NA
V gene: TRBV7-2
CDR3 DNA: TGTGCCAGCAGCTTAACAACGGTGAATGAAAAACTGTTTTTT
CDR3 protein: CASSLTTVNEKLFF

J gene: TRBJ2-2
D gene: TRBD1
clone size: NA
V gene: TRBV11-2
CDR3 DNA: TGTGCCAGCAGCTGGGGACAGGGAAACACCGGGGAGCTGTTTTTT
CDR3 protein: CASSWGQGNTGELFF

J gene: TRBJ2-6
D gene: NA
clone size: NA
V gene: TRBV30
CDR3 DNA: TGTGCCTCCGGGGGCGCTGGGGCCAACGTCCTGACTTTC
CDR3 protein: CASGGAGANVLTF

J gene: TRBJ1-1
D gene: NA
clone size: NA
V gene: TRBV12-3/TRBV12-4
CDR3 DNA: TGTGCCAGCAGTTTAGGGTTAGGGGGAACAGCTTTCTTT
CDR3 protein: CASSLGLGGTAFF

J gene: TRBJ2-3
D gene: TRBD2
clone size: few
V gene: TRBV7-9
CDR3 DNA: TGTGCCAGCAGTGGACTAGCCGCAGATACGCAGTATTTT
CDR3 protein: CASSGLAADTQYF

J gene: TRBJ2-1
D gene: TRBD2
clone size: NA
V gene: TRBV5-1
CDR3 DNA: TGCGCCAGCAAGGTGGCCCCTAGCGGGTACAATGAGCAGTTCTTC
CDR3 protein: CASKVAPSGYNEQFF

J gene: TRBJ1-1
D gene: NA
clone size: NA
V gene: TRBV30
CDR3 DNA: TGTGCCTGGGAGGTTGGGGCTGGAGCTTTCTTT
CDR3 protein: CAWEVGAGAFF

J gene: TRBJ1-4
D gene: NA
clone size: NA
V gene: TRBV2
CDR3 DNA: TGTGCCAGCACGAGAGGGGCTAATGAAAAACTGTTTTTT
CDR3 protein: CASTRGANEKLFF

J gene: TRBJ2-5
D gene: TRBD1
clone size: NA
V gene: TRBV19
CDR3 DNA: TGTGCCAGTCGTCCGGGACAGGGGGTTGAGACCCAGTACTTC
CDR3 protein: CASRPGQGVETQYF